The 10 T cell receptor beta chains in this list originate from one sample, sequenced in a study of post-analysis software for immune sequencing data. The study's findings and limits: The study found TRBV5-6, TRBV5-1 and TRBV20-1 among 4 or 5 TRBV segments more frequent in patients than controls.

The antigens these receptors bind are not known. Unique molecular identifiers tagged the TCR beta cDNA libraries. TCRdb reprocessed the PCR reads with MiXCR, giving one entry per CDR3 protein. The sample records hundreds of thousands of distinct CDR3 sequences, 45% being singletons. The sequencing input was blood. The receptors were gathered from a girl aged 5-17 years with multiple sclerosis.

The gene calls are TRBV9 and TRBJ2-2; TRBD2 matches 11 bases. The germline V gene encodes CDR1 SGDLS and CDR2 YYNGEE. The junction had 6 bases not matched to a gene; V was cut back by 6 bases and J by 2 bases. The CDR3 is 16 residues long. The CDR3, as DNA: TGTGCCAGCACCTTAGCGGGAGGGTTAAACACCGGGGAGCTGTTTTTT. Translated: CASTLAGGLNTGELFF.

The genes are TRBV7-3 and TRBJ2-3; 8 bases align to TRBD1. There are 16 residues in the CDR3. CDR1 and CDR2 (germline): SGHTA, FQGTGA. The V gene end was trimmed by 0 bases and the J gene end by 4 bases; junction bases not matched to a gene: 6. The chain's CDR3 is CASSLTRTGSPDTQYF. The CDR3 region has the DNA TGTGCCAGCAGCTTAACAAGGACAGGGTCCCCAGATACGCAGTATTTT.

The chain links TRBV10-3 to TRBJ1-4; D may be TRBD1 (5 bases). From germline, CDR1 is ENHRY and CDR2 SYGVKD. V lost 4 bases, J lost 6 bases, and 12 bases lay in between. This CDR3 region has 14 residues. The CDR3 sequence: CAISVSGSHEKLFF. CDR3 sequence (DNA): TGTGCCATCAGTGTATCAGGGTCACATGAAAAACTGTTTTTT.

The chain combines TRBV6-1 with TRBJ1-1, with 7 bases matching TRBD1. This CDR3 has 17 residues. Germline V gene sequence: CDR1 MNHNS, CDR2 SASEGT. The ends lost 1 base at V and 0 bases at J; junction bases unmatched: 8. CDR3 sequence reads: CASSEGGPGTVNTEAFF. DNA for the CDR3: TGTGCCAGCAGTGAAGGAGGACCCGGGACAGTGAACACTGAAGCTTTCTTT.

This clonotype was seen a few times. The chain joins TRBV5-1 to TRBJ2-1; no clear D. The V end was cut by 3 bases, the J end by 10 bases, with 8 bases between. Germline V gene lookup returns CDR1 SGHRS and CDR2 YFSETQ. The CDR3 loop spans 11 amino acids. CDR3 sequence reads: CASSSTEEQFF. The CDR3 region has the DNA TGCGCCAGCAGCTCGACGGAAGAGCAGTTCTTC.

This clonotype was detected only once. The chain employs TRBV15 and TRBJ2-7; maybe TRBD1 (5 bases). Deletions cut 0 bases from V and 2 bases from J, with 14 bases between. This CDR3 region has 16 residues. Looked up from germline, CDR1 is LNHNV and CDR2 is YYDKDF (reference sequence). The chain's CDR3 is CATSRDLAGNAYEQYF. The CDR3, as DNA: TGTGCCACCAGCAGAGACCTGGCAGGGAACGCCTACGAGCAGTACTTC.

V usage is TRBV2 and J usage is TRBJ2-1, with D unclear. The V end lost 6 bases, the J end lost 2 bases, and 14 bases lay between the germline ends. CDR1 is SNHLY and CDR2 is FYNNEI in the germline V gene. The CDR3 length is 15 residues. The CDR3 loop reads CASRAIVGPYNEQFF. CDR3 DNA: TGTGCCAGCAGGGCCATAGTCGGCCCCTACAATGAGCAGTTCTTC.

The chain couples TRBV20-1 to TRBJ2-7; 7 bases map to TRBD1. The CDR3 covers 13 residues. CDR1 DFQATT and CDR2 SNEGSKA come from the germline V gene (reference sequence). V lost 4 bases and J lost 1; bases outside the gene matches: 4. The CDR3, as DNA: TGCAGTGCTAAAAGGGACAGTTCCTACGAGCAGTACTTC. This encodes CSAKRDSSYEQYF.

The chain couples TRBV28 to TRBJ2-4; the D gene is possibly TRBD1 (6 bases). The J call may not be correct, given that the DNA end is closer to TRBJ2-7. CDR3 length: 15 amino acids. The germline CDR1 and CDR2 sequences are MDHEN and SYDVKM. Here the CDR3 reads CASSPVPGQPFEQYF. CDR3 in DNA: TGTGCCAGCAGTCCTGTCCCGGGACAACCCTTCGAGCAGTACTTC.

This clonotype was picked up a small number of times. This chain connects TRBV10-3 to TRBJ2-7; a weak D match, TRBD1 (5 bases). The ends were cut back, 2 bases at V and 5 bases at J, with 10 bases in the middle. The germline V gene has CDR1 ENHRY and CDR2 SYGVKD. This CDR3 is built from 13 residues. The CDR3 nucleotides are TGTGCCATCAGTGAGCAGGGAAAGGACGAGCAGTACTTC. Amino acids: CAISEQGKDEQYF.